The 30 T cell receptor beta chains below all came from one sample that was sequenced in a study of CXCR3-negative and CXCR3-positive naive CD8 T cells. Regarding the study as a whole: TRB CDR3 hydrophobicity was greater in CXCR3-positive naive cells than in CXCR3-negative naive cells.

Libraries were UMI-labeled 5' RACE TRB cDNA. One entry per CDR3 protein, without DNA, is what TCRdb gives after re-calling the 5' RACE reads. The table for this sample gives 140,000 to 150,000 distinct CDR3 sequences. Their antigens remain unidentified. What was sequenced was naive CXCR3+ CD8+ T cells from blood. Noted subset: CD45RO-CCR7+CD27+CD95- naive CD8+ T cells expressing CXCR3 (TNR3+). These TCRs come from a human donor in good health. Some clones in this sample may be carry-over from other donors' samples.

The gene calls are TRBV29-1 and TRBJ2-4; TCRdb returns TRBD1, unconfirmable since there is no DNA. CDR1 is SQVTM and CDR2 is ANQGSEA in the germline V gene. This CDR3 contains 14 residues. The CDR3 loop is CSVEDRDSQNIQYF. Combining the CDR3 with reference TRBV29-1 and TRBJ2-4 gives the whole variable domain SAVISQKPSRDICQRGTSLTIQCQVDSQVTMMFWYRQQPGQSLTLIATANQGSEATYESGFVIDKFPISRPNLTFSTLTVSNMSPEDSSIYLCSVEDRDSQNIQYFGAGTRLSVL.

CDR3 loop: CASSPTGQASEQYF. The chain is built from TRBV3-1 and TRBJ2-7; TCRdb reports TRBD1, a call that lacks DNA to check it against. Germline values: CDR1 LGHDT, CDR2 YNNKEL (reference sequence). This CDR3 spans 14 amino acids.

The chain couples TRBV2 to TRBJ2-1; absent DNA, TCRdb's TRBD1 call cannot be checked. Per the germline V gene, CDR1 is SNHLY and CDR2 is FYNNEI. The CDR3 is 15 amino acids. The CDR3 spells CASRPTGGRYNEQFF.

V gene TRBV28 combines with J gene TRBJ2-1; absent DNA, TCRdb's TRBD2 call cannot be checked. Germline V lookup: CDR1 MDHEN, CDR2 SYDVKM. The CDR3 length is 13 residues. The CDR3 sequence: CASRREGWVEQFF.

The CDR3 is CASSLGGLVNEQFF. This chain joins TRBV7-9 and TRBJ2-1; lacking DNA, the TRBD2 call made by TCRdb goes unchecked. This CDR3 is built from 14 residues. CDR1 is SEHNR, CDR2 FQNEAQ, per germline (reference sequence). Together with reference TRBV7-9 and TRBJ2-1, the CDR3 gives the full variable domain: DTGVSQNPRHKITKRGQNVTFRCDPISEHNRLYWYRQTLGQGPEFLTYFQNEAQLEKSRLLSDRFSAERPKGSFSTLEIQRTEQGDSAMYLCASSLGGLVNEQFFGPGTRLTVL.

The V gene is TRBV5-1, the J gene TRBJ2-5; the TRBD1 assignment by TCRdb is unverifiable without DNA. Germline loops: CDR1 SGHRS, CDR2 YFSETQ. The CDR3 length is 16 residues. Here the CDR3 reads CASSAGIRVAGETQYF.

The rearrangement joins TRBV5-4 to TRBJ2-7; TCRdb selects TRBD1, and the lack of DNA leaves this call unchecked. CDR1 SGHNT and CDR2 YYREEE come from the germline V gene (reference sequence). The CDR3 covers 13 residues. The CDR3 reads CASSLWGWGEQYF.

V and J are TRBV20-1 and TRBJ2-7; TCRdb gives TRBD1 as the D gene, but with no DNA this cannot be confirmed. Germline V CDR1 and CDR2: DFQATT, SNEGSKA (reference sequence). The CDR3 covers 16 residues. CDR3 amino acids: CSARGGRTGSPYEQYF.

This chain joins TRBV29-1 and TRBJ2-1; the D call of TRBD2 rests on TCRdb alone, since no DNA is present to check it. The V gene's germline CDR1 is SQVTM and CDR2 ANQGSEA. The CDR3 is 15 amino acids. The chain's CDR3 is CSVEEAGREQNEQFF.

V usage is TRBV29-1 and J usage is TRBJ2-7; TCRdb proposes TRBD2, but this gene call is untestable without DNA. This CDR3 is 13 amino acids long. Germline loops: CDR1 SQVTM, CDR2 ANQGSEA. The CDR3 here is CSVALEGGYEQYF.

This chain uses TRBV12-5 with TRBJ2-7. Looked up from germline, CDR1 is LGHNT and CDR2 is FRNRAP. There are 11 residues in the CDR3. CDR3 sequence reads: CASGLGSEQYF. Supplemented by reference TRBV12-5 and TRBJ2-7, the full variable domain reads DARVTQTPRHKVTEMGQEVTMRCQPILGHNTVFWYRQTMMQGLELLAYFRNRAPLDDSGMPKDRFSAEMPDATLATLKIQPSEPRDSAVYFCASGLGSEQYFGPGTRLTVT.

The CDR3 reads CASSHIMNTEAFF. The chain joins TRBV5-1 to TRBJ1-1. The V gene's germline CDR1 is SGHRS and CDR2 YFSETQ. There are 13 residues in the CDR3.

This CDR3 is CAISESLPLAGVSGEQYF. The chain employs TRBV10-3 and TRBJ2-7; TCRdb outputs TRBD2, but without DNA this stays unchecked. The CDR3 has 18 amino acids. Germline V CDR1 and CDR2: ENHRY, SYGVKD.

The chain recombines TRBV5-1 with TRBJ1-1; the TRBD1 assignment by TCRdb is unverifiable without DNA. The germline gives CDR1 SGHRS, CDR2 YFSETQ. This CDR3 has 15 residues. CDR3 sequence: CASSLEATGSTEAFF.

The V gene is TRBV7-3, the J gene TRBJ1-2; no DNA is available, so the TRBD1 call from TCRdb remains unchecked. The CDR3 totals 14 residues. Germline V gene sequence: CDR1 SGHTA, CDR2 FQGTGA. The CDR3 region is CASSPSPGARGYTF. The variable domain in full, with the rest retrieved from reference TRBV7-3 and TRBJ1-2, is GAGVSQTPSNKVTEKGKYVELRCDPISGHTALYWYRQSLGQGPEFLIYFQGTGAADDSGLPNDRFFAVRPEGSVSTLKIQRTERGDSAVYLCASSPSPGARGYTFGSGTRLTVV.

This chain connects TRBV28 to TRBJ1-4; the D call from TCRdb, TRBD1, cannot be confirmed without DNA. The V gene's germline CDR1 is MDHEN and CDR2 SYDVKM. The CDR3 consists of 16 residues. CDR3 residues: CASSPQGWGRNEKLFF.

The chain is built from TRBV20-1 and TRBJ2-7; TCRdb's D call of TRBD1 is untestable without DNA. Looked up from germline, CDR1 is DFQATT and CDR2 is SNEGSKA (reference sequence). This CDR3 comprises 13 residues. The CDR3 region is CSALDRDSYEQYF.

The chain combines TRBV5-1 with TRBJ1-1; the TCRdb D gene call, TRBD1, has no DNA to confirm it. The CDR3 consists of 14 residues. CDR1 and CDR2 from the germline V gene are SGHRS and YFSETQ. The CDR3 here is CASSLYEGETEAFF. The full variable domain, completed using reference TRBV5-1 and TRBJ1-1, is KAGVTQTPRYLIKTRGQQVTLSCSPISGHRSVSWYQQTPGQGLQFLFEYFSETQRNKGNFPGRFSGRQFSNSRSEMNVSTLELGDSALYLCASSLYEGETEAFFGQGTRLTVV.

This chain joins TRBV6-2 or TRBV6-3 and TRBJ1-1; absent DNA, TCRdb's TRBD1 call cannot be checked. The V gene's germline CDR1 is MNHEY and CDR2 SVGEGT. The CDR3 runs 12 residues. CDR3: CASSRDGGLSFF.

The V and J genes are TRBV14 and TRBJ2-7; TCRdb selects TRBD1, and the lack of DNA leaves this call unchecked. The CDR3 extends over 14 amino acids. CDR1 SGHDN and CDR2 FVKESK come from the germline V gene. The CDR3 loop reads CASSYGTGPYEQYF.

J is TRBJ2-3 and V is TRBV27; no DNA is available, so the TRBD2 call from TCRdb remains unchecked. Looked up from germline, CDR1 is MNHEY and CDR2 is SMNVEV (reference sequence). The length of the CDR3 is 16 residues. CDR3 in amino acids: CASSGPARSSTDTQYF.

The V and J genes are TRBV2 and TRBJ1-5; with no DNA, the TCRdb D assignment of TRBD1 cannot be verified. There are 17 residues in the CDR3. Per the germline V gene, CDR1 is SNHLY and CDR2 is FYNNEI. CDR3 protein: CASSVPPDLASNQPQHF.

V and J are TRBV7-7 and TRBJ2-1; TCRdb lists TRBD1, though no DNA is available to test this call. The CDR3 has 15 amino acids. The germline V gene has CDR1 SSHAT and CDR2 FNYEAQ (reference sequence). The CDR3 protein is CASSSASGTDNEQFF.

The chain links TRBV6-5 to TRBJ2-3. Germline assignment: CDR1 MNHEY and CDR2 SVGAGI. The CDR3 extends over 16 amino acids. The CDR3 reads CASSYSISARTDTQYF.

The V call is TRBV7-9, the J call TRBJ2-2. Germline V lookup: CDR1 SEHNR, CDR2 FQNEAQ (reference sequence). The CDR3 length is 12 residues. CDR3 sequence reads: CASSLDTWELFF.

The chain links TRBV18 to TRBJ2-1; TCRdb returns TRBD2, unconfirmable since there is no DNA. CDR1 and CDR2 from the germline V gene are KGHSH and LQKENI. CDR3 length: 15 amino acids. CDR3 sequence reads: CASSPNNPGSNEQFF. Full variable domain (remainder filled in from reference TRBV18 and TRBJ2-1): NAGVMQNPRHLVRRRGQEARLRCSPMKGHSHVYWYRQLPEEGLKFMVYLQKENIIDESGMPKERFSAEFPKEGPSILRIQQVVRGDSAAYFCASSPNNPGSNEQFFGPGTRLTVL.

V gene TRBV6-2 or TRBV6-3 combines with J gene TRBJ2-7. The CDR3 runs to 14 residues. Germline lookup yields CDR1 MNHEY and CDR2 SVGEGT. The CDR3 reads CASTLGRPSYEQYF.

CDR3 region: CASLGTGGKTGELFF. The rearrangement joins TRBV28 to TRBJ2-2; there is no DNA to check the TCRdb D call of TRBD1. The germline CDR1 and CDR2 sequences are MDHEN and SYDVKM. The CDR3 is 15 amino acids.

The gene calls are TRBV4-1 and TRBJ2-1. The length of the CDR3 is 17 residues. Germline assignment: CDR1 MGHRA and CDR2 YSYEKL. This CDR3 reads CAISQLPSGTSYNEQFF.

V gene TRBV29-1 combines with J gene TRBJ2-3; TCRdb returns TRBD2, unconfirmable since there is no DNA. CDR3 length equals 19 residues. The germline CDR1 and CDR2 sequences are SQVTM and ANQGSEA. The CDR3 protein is CSVEDKTSGGAWLTDTQYF.